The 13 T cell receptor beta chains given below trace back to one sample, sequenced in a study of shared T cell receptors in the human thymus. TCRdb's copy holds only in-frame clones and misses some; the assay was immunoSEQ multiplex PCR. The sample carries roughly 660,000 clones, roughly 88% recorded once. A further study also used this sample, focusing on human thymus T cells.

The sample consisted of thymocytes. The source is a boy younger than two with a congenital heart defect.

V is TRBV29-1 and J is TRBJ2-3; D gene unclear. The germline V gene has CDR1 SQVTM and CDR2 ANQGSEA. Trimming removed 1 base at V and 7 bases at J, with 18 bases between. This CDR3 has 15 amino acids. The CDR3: CSVEGRAGRINTQYF. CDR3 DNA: TGCAGCGTTGAAGGGAGAGCCGGCCGTATAAATACGCAGTATTTT.

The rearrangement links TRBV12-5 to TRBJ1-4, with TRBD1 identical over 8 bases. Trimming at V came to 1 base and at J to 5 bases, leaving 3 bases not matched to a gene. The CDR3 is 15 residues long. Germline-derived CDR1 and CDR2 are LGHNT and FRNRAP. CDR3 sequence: CASGLGQGSNEKLFF. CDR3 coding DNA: TGTGCTAGTGGTTTGGGACAGGGGTCGAATGAAAAACTGTTTTTT.

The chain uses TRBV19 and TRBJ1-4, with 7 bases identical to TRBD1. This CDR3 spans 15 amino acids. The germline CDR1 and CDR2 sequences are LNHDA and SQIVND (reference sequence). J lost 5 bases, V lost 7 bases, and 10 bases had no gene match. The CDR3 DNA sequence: TGTGCCAGTACCGACGCCGGGACAGCAAATGAAAAACTGTTTTTT. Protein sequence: CASTDAGTANEKLFF.

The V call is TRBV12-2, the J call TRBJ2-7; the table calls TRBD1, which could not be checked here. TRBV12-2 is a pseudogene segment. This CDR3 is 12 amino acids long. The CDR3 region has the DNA TGTGCAAGTCGCTCAACAGTCCACGAGCAGTACTTC. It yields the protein CASRSTVHEQYF.

The CDR3 reads CASSLRPGQGRPYEQYF. CDR3 DNA sequence: TGTGCCAGCAGCTTGAGGCCCGGACAGGGAAGGCCCTACGAGCAGTACTTC. The chain is built from TRBV5-4 and TRBJ2-7, with 8 bases lining up with TRBD1. The CDR3 has 17 amino acids. V shed 1 base, J shed 2 bases, and the junction held 11 bases outside the gene matches. Germline CDR1 is SGHNT and CDR2 is YYREEE (reference sequence).

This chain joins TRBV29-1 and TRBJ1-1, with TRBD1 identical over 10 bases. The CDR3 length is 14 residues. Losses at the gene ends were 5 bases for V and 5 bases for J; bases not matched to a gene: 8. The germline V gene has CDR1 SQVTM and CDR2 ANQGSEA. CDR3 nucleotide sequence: TGCAGCGTTTACTTTGACAGGGGGCGTACTGAAGCTTTCTTT. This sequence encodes CSVYFDRGRTEAFF.

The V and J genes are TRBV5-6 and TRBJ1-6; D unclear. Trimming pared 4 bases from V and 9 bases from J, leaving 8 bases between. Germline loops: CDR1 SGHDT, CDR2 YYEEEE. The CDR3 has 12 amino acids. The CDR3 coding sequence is TGTGCCAGCAGCAGAAGAGTTTCACCCCTCCACTTT. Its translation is CASSRRVSPLHF.

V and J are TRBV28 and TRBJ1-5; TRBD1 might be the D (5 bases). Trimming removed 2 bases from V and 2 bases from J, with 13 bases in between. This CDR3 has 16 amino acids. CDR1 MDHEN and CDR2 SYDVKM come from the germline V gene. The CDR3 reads CASSLSSGGGNQPQHF. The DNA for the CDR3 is TGTGCCAGCAGTTTAAGTTCGGGGGGGGGCAATCAGCCCCAGCATTTT.

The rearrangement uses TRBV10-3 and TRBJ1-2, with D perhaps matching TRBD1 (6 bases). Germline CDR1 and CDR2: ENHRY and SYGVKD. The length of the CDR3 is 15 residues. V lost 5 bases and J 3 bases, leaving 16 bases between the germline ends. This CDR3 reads CAISSTGFKDYGYTF. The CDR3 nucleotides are TGTGCCATCAGTTCTACAGGGTTTAAGGACTATGGCTACACCTTC.

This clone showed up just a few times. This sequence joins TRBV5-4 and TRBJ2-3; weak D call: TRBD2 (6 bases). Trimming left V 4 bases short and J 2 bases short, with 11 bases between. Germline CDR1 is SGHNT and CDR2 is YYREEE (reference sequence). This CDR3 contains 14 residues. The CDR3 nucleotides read TGTGCCAGCAGCCCCCGACTAGACACAGATACGCAGTATTTT. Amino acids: CASSPRLDTDTQYF.

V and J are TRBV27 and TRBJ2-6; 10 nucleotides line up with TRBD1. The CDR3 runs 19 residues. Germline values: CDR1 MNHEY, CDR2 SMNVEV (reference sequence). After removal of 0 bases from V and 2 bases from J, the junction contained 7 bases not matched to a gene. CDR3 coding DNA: TGTGCCAGCAGTTTATCTCCCGGGACAGGGGAGACTGGGGCCAACGTCCTGACTTTC. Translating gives CASSLSPGTGETGANVLTF.

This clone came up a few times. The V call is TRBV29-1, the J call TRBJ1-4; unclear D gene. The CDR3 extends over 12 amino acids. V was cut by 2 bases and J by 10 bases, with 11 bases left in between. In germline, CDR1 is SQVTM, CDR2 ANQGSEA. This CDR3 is CSVELAGRKLFF. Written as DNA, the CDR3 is TGCAGCGTTGAACTGGCGGGGAGAAAACTGTTTTTT.

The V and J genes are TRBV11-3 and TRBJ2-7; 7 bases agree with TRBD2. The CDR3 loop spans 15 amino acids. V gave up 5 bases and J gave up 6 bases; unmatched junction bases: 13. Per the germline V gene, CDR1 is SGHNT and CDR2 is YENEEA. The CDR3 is CASSPEGGSRPEQYF. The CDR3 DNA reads TGTGCCAGCAGCCCGGAGGGCGGGAGTAGACCCGAGCAGTACTTC. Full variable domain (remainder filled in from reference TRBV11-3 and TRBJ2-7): EAGVVQSPRYKIIEKKQPVAFWCNPISGHNTLYWYLQNLGQGPELLIRYENEEAVDDSQLPKDRFSAERLKGVDSTLKIQPAELGDSAVYLCASSPEGGSRPEQYFGPGTRLTVT.